This TCR beta chain was obtained from a study of cytomegalovirus exposure and HLA in healthy donors. Study-wide results and limits: Among TCR sequences, most were rare, though some public TCRs appeared in many donors.

Germline-derived CDR1 and CDR2 are MNHEY and SMNVEV (reference sequence). The CDR3 has 14 amino acids. Trimming cost V 5 bases and J 0 bases, with 8 bases left between them. Use of 60 Vbeta and 13 Jbeta primers characterized the PCR. The method was immunoSEQ multiplex PCR; TCRdb's version includes in-frame clones alone and lacks a portion of them. This table holds 140,000 to 150,000 clones, just under 85% found once. On this clone: Its antigen is currently unknown.

The sequencing input was PBMCs. The chain is built from TRBV27 and TRBJ1-3, with D maybe TRBD1 (5 bases). The receptor comes from an older woman in good health and CMV-seropositive. CDR3 DNA sequence: TGTGCCAGCAGTCCGCAGGGCTCTGGAAACACCATATATTTT. Its translation is CASSPQGSGNTIYF.